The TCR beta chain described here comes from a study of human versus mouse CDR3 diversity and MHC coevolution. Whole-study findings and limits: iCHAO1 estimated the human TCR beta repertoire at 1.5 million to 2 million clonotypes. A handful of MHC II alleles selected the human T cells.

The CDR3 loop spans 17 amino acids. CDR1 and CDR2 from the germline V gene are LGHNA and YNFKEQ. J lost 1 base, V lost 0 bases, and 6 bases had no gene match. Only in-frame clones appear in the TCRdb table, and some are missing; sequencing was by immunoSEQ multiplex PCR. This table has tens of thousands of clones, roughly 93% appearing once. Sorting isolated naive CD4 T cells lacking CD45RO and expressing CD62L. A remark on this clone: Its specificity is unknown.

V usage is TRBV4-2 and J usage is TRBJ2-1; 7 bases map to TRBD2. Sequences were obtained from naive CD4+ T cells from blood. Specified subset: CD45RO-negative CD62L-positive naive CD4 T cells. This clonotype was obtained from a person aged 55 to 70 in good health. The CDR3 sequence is CASSQEGGGRSYNEQFF. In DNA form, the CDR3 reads TGTGCCAGCAGCCAAGAGGGCGGCGGGAGATCCTACAATGAGCAGTTCTTC.